One and the same sample provided the 32 T cell receptor beta chains below, sequenced in a study of T cell repertoires in cytomegalovirus infection. One entry per CDR3 protein results from TCRdb running MiXCR on the reads. The table has fewer than 550,000 distinct CDR3 sequences, about 15% seen once. Sequenced sample: CD8+ T cells from PBMCs. These TCRs come from a human donor in good health (CMV status not recorded). Some clones in this sample may be carry-over from other donors' samples.

This clonotype was seen many times. V usage is TRBV7-2 and J usage is TRBJ2-1, with 7 bases lining up with TRBD2. Germline V lookup: CDR1 SGHTA, CDR2 FQGNSA. V shed 3 bases and J 8 bases; nucleotides not matched to a gene: 7. This CDR3 comprises 14 residues. CDR3 amino acids: CASSLATAGDEQFF. Here the CDR3 DNA reads TGTGCCAGCAGCTTGGCGACTGCGGGGGATGAGCAGTTCTTC.

Many counts were recorded for this clonotype. J is TRBJ1-1 and V is TRBV7-9; TRBD1 is a possible D gene (5 bases). The CDR3 contains 13 residues. The germline V and J ends were trimmed by 7 bases and 1 base, with 10 bases remaining between them. Germline V gene lookup returns CDR1 SEHNR and CDR2 FQNEAQ (reference sequence). This chain's CDR3 is CASTPGQNTEAFF. CDR3 bases: TGTGCCAGCACCCCGGGGCAGAACACTGAAGCTTTCTTT.

The sample holds many counts of this clonotype. The rearrangement links TRBV30 to TRBJ2-2, with 10 bases identical to TRBD2. Looked up from germline, CDR1 is GTSNPN and CDR2 is SVGIG (reference sequence). The CDR3 totals 16 residues. The V gene end was trimmed by 1 base and the J gene end by 1 base; junction bases not matched to a gene: 3. CDR3 amino acids: CAWSGLAGMNTGELFF. In DNA, the CDR3 is TGTGCCTGGAGTGGACTAGCGGGCATGAACACCGGGGAGCTGTTTTTT.

This clonotype was picked up a small number of times. The chain uses TRBV18 and TRBJ2-1; D possibly corresponds to TRBD1 (5 bases). V lost 2 bases and J lost 6, with 17 bases in between. This CDR3 has 16 residues. In germline, CDR1 is KGHSH, CDR2 LQKENI. CDR3 region: CASSPEQGALVNEQFF. CDR3 DNA: TGTGCCAGCTCACCAGAACAAGGGGCGCTGGTCAATGAGCAGTTCTTC. The entire variable domain, with the rest obtained from reference TRBV18 and TRBJ2-1, is as follows: NAGVMQNPRHLVRRRGQEARLRCSPMKGHSHVYWYRQLPEEGLKFMVYLQKENIIDESGMPKERFSAEFPKEGPSILRIQQVVRGDSAAYFCASSPEQGALVNEQFFGPGTRLTVL.

This clonotype appeared a few times. The genes are TRBV5-1 and TRBJ2-7; TRBD1 is a possible D gene (6 bases). The CDR3 contains 15 residues. Between the trimmed V and J ends, which lost 5 bases and 2 bases, there was a span of 17 bases. CDR1 and CDR2 from the germline V gene are SGHRS and YFSETQ. The CDR3 spells CASSSGHLAPYEQYF. The CDR3 DNA is TGCGCCAGCAGTTCGGGACATCTGGCCCCCTACGAGCAGTACTTC.

This CDR3 reads CASSQESIPVDGYTF. The CDR3 DNA sequence: TGCGCCAGCAGCCAAGAAAGCATTCCCGTAGATGGCTACACCTTC. V and J are TRBV4-1 and TRBJ1-2, with D unresolved. Germline CDR1 and CDR2: MGHRA and YSYEKL. The CDR3 has 15 residues. V was shortened by 0 bases and J by 6 bases, with 14 bases between the two germline ends.

For this clonotype: Just one base apart from a much larger clone, this may be a read error. This rearrangement joins TRBV15 to TRBJ1-5; 8 nucleotides align to TRBD1. Per the germline V gene, CDR1 is LNHNV and CDR2 is YYDKDF (reference sequence). Trimming removed 6 bases from V and 4 bases from J; junction bases left unmatched: 11. This CDR3 region has 16 residues. CDR3 sequence: CATSSLDRGGNQPQHF. The DNA of the CDR3 is TGTGCCACCAGTTCCCTCGACAGGGGTGGAAATCAGCCCCAGCATTTT.

This clonotype occurred many times. V and J are TRBV7-6 and TRBJ1-5; D remains unclear. Germline lookup yields CDR1 SGHVS and CDR2 FNYEAQ. The CDR3 is made up of 15 amino acids. V lost 0 bases to trimming and J lost 0 bases, with 6 bases between them. CDR3 in amino acids: CASSLAMPSNQPQHF. Written as DNA, the CDR3 is TGTGCCAGCAGCTTAGCGATGCCTAGCAATCAGCCCCAGCATTTT.

This clonotype was recorded many times. The chain is built from TRBV27 and TRBJ2-7, with 7 bases aligning to TRBD1. Germline lookup yields CDR1 MNHEY and CDR2 SMNVEV (reference sequence). This CDR3 spans 11 amino acids. J lost 3 bases, V lost 11 bases, and 4 bases had no gene match. The CDR3 DNA is TGTGCCTCCGGACAGGACTACGAGCAGTACTTC. Amino acid sequence: CASGQDYEQYF.

V usage is TRBV2 and J usage is TRBJ2-7; a possible D gene is TRBD2 (6 bases). The V gene's germline CDR1 is SNHLY and CDR2 FYNNEI. This CDR3 comprises 14 residues. The ends were cut back, 1 base at V and 3 bases at J, with 10 bases in the middle. The CDR3 DNA reads TGTGCCAGCAGTGAAGGGCCGGGGGTCTACGAGCAGTACTTC. Residues: CASSEGPGVYEQYF.

This clonotype was seen a handful of times. The chain joins TRBV19 to TRBJ1-1; perhaps TRBD1 as D (5 bases). Trimming stripped 8 bases from V and 2 bases from J, with 12 bases between. The CDR3 consists of 13 residues. Germline V gene sequence: CDR1 LNHDA, CDR2 SQIVND (reference sequence). As DNA, the CDR3 is TGTGCCAGTCGTGACAGCTCTAACACTGAAGCTTTCTTT. Translating gives CASRDSSNTEAFF.

This rearrangement joins TRBV28 to TRBJ1-3; no definite D call. Trimming took 5 bases from V and 1 from J, leaving 6 bases between them. The germline CDR1 and CDR2 sequences are MDHEN and SYDVKM. The CDR3 extends over 13 amino acids. CDR3 DNA sequence: TGTGCCAGCAGTAACCCATCTGGAAACACCATATATTTT. Protein sequence: CASSNPSGNTIYF.

The table lists this clonotype with a few counts. The chain carries TRBV7-9 and TRBJ1-2, with 7 bases lining up with TRBD1. The V and J ends lost 5 bases and 5 bases, in that order; junction bases with no gene match: 11. This CDR3 has 15 residues. CDR1 is SEHNR, CDR2 FQNEAQ, per germline (reference sequence). CDR3 nucleotide sequence: TGTGCCAGCAGCCAGAGACAGGGTGAAAATTATGGCTACACCTTC. Translated: CASSQRQGENYGYTF.

This clonotype appeared many times. This chain uses TRBV12-3 or TRBV12-4 with TRBJ1-2, with D possibly matching TRBD1 (5 bases). There are 13 residues in the CDR3. The V end lost 3 bases, the J end lost 4 bases, and 9 bases lay between the germline ends. The chain's CDR3 is CASSFGGAYGYTF. CDR3 bases: TGTGCCAGCAGTTTTGGGGGAGCCTATGGCTACACCTTC.

The V call is TRBV10-2, the J call TRBJ1-1; no firm D call. Trimming pared 6 bases from V and 6 bases from J, leaving 20 bases between. The CDR3 is 15 residues long. Germline loops: CDR1 WSHSY, CDR2 SAAADI. As DNA, the CDR3 is TGCGCCAGCAGCGCGTTCCCCACGAGGTTCGCTGAAGCTTTCTTT. Translating gives CASSAFPTRFAEAFF.

The chain carries TRBV6-1 and TRBJ2-2; possible D gene TRBD2, 6 bases. Per germline, CDR1 MNHNS and CDR2 SASEGT. V was clipped by 6 bases and J by 6 bases, with 20 bases between them. The CDR3 consists of 16 residues. The CDR3 nucleotides are TGTGCCAGCAGCCTTAATGGGCAGAGGAGGGCCGGGGAGCTGTTTTTT. Protein: CASSLNGQRRAGELFF.

A remark on this clonotype: Likely a read error: the CDR3 ends without its conserved phenylalanine or tryptophan. The J gene is TRBJ2-7, the V gene TRBV5-1; TRBD2 aligns across 13 bases. Germline V gives CDR1 SGHRS, CDR2 YFSETQ. The CDR3 spans 15 residues. The CDR3: CASRLAGGPSYVQYL. CDR3 DNA sequence: TGCGCCAGCAGACTAGCGGGAGGGCCCTCGTACGTGCAGTACTTA.

Notes on this clonotype: No conserved phenylalanine or tryptophan ends this CDR3, so it is likely a read error. The chain links TRBV7-2 to TRBJ1-5, with D unclear. Trimming shortened V by 0 bases and J by 12 bases, and 15 bases separated the two germline ends. Looked up from germline, CDR1 is SGHTA and CDR2 is FQGNSA. The CDR3 runs to 14 residues. The CDR3 here is CASSLAGFGQFQHY. The DNA for the CDR3 is TGTGCCAGCAGCTTAGCAGGGTTTGGTCAGTTCCAGCATTAT.

In this sample, this clonotype turned up many times. The chain uses TRBV10-3 and TRBJ2-2; D possibly uses TRBD1 or TRBD2 (5 bases each). Trimming cost V 6 bases and J 0 bases, with 26 bases left between them. Germline V gene data show CDR1 as ENHRY and CDR2 as SYGVKD. CDR3 length: 20 amino acids. CDR3 coding DNA: TGTGCCATCAGCCCCTCAATGGCAAGGGACCTAATCGCGAACACCGGGGAGCTGTTTTTT. This sequence encodes CAISPSMARDLIANTGELFF.

V and J are TRBV19 and TRBJ2-7, with 13 bases that match TRBD2. Germline lookup yields CDR1 LNHDA and CDR2 SQIVND (reference sequence). This CDR3 has 18 residues. With 6 bases clipped from V and 7 bases from J, the junction kept 18 bases outside the gene matches. The CDR3, as DNA: TGTGCCAGTAGCCCGGGCCGACTAGCGGGAGGCAATGGGGGTGAGCAGTACTTC. Translating gives CASSPGRLAGGNGGEQYF.

The chain couples TRBV14 to TRBJ2-1; D is unclear. CDR3 size: 16 residues. Trimming took off 0 bases at V and 7 bases at J, with 16 bases between the two ends. Germline V gene sequence: CDR1 SGHDN, CDR2 FVKESK. The CDR3 sequence is CASSQDRKARLNEQFF. The CDR3 DNA reads as TGTGCCAGCAGCCAAGATCGGAAGGCAAGATTAAATGAGCAGTTCTTC.

The chain links TRBV6-6 to TRBJ1-2, with D unclear. The germline V gene has CDR1 MNHNY and CDR2 SVGAGI (reference sequence). This CDR3 is built from 12 residues. The V and J ends lost 11 bases and 10 bases respectively, with 20 bases between them. The CDR3 DNA sequence: TGTGCCGTCCTCGAGGCTAACTATTTCTACACCTTC. This codes for CAVLEANYFYTF.

This sequence joins TRBV18 and TRBJ1-5, with D maybe TRBD1 (5 bases). The germline CDR1 and CDR2 sequences are KGHSH and LQKENI. This CDR3 region has 14 residues. V was trimmed by 3 bases and J by 6 bases, leaving 12 bases between them. CDR3 DNA sequence: TGTGCCAGCTCACCGGGGGAGGGCCTTCAGCCCCAGCATTTT. Protein product: CASSPGEGLQPQHF.

Points on this clonotype: A much larger clone differs by one base, so this may be a read error. As the CDR3 is not closed by the conserved phenylalanine or tryptophan, this likely results from a read error. This chain uses TRBV7-9 with TRBJ1-2, with TRBD1 as a possible D gene (5 bases). The germline V gene has CDR1 SEHNR and CDR2 FQNEAQ (reference sequence). The CDR3 loop spans 17 amino acids. V was shortened by 2 bases and J by 1 base, with 17 bases between the two germline ends. This CDR3 reads CASSLQGRETFNYGYTL. CDR3 DNA: TGTGCCAGCAGCTTACAGGGCCGCGAGACCTTTAACTATGGCTACACCTTA.

This chain connects TRBV19 to TRBJ2-7; the D gene could be TRBD1 or TRBD2 (5 bases each). V lost 1 base, J lost 2 bases, and 12 bases lay in between. The CDR3 totals 15 residues. Germline values: CDR1 LNHDA, CDR2 SQIVND (reference sequence). For the CDR3, the DNA is TGTGCCAGTAGTATAGGAGGGACGGCTACCTACGAGCAGTACTTC. It specifies CASSIGGTATYEQYF.

This clonotype has more than one count but fewer than ten. The chain is built from TRBV6-8 and TRBJ2-7, with 10 bases lining up with TRBD2. Looked up from germline, CDR1 is MNHGY and CDR2 is SAAAGT. The trim removed 7 bases at V and 5 bases at J, leaving 8 bases unmatched. The length of the CDR3 is 14 residues. DNA of the CDR3: TGTGCCAGCACTGAGCGGGAGGGCCTCCACGAGCAGTACTTC. This codes for CASTEREGLHEQYF.

This clonotype showed up just a few times. The chain uses TRBV5-1 and TRBJ2-6; unclear D gene. V lost 1 base and J lost 2, with 10 bases in between. This CDR3 region has 16 residues. CDR1 and CDR2 (germline): SGHRS, YFSETQ. DNA for the CDR3: TGCGCCAGCAGCTTGATTCGGGCAACTGGGGCCAACGTCCTGACTTTC. Translating gives CASSLIRATGANVLTF.

This clonotype was seen ten or more times. This rearrangement joins TRBV28 to TRBJ2-3; D could derive from TRBD1 or TRBD2 (5 bases each). Germline assignment: CDR1 MDHEN and CDR2 SYDVKM. Between the trimmed V and J ends, which lost 4 bases and 0 bases, there was a span of 11 bases. The CDR3 spans 15 residues. CDR3 sequence reads: CASSSWGPSTDTQYF. Written as DNA, the CDR3 is TGTGCCAGCAGTTCTTGGGGACCGAGCACAGATACGCAGTATTTT.

This chain uses TRBV15 with TRBJ2-3, with D maybe TRBD2 (5 bases). V lost 2 bases and J 0 bases, leaving 6 bases between the germline ends. Germline assignment: CDR1 LNHNV and CDR2 YYDKDF (reference sequence). This CDR3 is 14 amino acids long. The CDR3 loop is CATSRSGSTDTQYF. The DNA for the CDR3 is TGTGCCACCAGCAGAAGCGGCAGCACAGATACGCAGTATTTT.

This clonotype was detected a few times. The chain is built from TRBV7-3 and TRBJ2-3; 9 bases align to TRBD2. V was clipped by 3 bases and J by 2 bases; unmatched bases: 3. The CDR3 loop spans 15 amino acids. Germline-derived CDR1 and CDR2 are SGHTA and FQGTGA. DNA of the CDR3: TGTGCCAGCAGCTTCCTAGCGGGGAACACAGATACGCAGTATTTT. Encoded protein: CASSFLAGNTDTQYF.

This clonotype occurred a few times. This sequence joins TRBV2 and TRBJ2-7, with D perhaps TRBD2 (6 bases). The CDR3 is made up of 14 amino acids. V was shortened by 7 bases and J by 1 base, with 14 bases between the two germline ends. The germline V gene has CDR1 SNHLY and CDR2 FYNNEI. This CDR3 reads CASKTGEQSYEQYF. Here the CDR3 DNA reads TGTGCCAGCAAAACGGGGGAACAATCCTACGAGCAGTACTTC.

The CDR3 protein is CASSHWTGENQPQHF. CDR3 in DNA: TGTGCCAGCAGCCATTGGACAGGGGAGAATCAGCCCCAGCATTTT. The chain carries TRBV4-2 and TRBJ1-5; TRBD1 agrees at 9 bases. V trimming: 3 bases; J trimming: 4 bases; junction bases outside the gene matches: 4. This CDR3 spans 15 amino acids. CDR1 and CDR2 from the germline V gene are LGHNA and YNFKEQ.